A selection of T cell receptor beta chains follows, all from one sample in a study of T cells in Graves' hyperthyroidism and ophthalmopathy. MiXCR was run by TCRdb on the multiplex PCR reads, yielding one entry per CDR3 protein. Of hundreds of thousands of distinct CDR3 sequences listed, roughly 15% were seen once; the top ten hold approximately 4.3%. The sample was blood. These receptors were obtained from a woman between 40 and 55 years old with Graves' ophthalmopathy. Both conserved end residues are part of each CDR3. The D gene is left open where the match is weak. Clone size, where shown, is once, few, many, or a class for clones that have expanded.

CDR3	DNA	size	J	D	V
CASSETTGGEQYF	TGTGCCAGCAGCGAAACCACAGGGGGCGAGCAGTACTTC	many	TRBJ2-7	TRBD1	TRBV9
CASSLRLAGATGELFF	TGTGCCAGCAGCCTCCGACTAGCGGGAGCCACCGGGGAGCTGTTTTTT	many	TRBJ2-2	TRBD2	TRBV6-2/TRBV6-3
CASSLALFQETQYF	TGTGCCAGCAGCTTAGCCCTTTTCCAAGAGACCCAGTACTTC	many	TRBJ2-5	-	TRBV7-2
CASSHEWGYEQYF	TGTGCCAGCAGCCATGAGTGGGGCTACGAGCAGTACTTC	many	TRBJ2-7	-	TRBV16
CASSPEFYEQYF	TGTGCCAGCAGTCCTGAGTTCTACGAGCAGTACTTC	many	TRBJ2-7	-	TRBV28
CASSLVDQQETQYF	TGCGCCAGCAGCTTGGTCGACCAACAAGAGACCCAGTACTTC	-	TRBJ2-5	-	TRBV5-1
CASSGGTEAFF	TGTGCCAGCAGTGGGGGGACTGAAGCTTTCTTT	many	TRBJ1-1	-	TRBV19
CASSNPYGAGNTIYF	TGTGCCAGCAGTAATCCATACGGGGCTGGAAACACCATATATTTT	many	TRBJ1-3	-	TRBV12-3/TRBV12-4
CAISESAGAAGELFF	TGTGCCATCAGTGAGTCAGCGGGAGCGGCCGGGGAGCTGTTTTTT	-	TRBJ2-2	TRBD2	TRBV10-3
CASSPPNRGNTEAFF	TGTGCCAGCAGTCCGCCCAATCGAGGGAACACTGAAGCTTTCTTT	many	TRBJ1-1	-	TRBV2
CSAPDSFGGYTF	TGCAGTGCTCCGGACTCCTTTGGTGGCTACACCTTC	-	TRBJ1-2	-	TRBV20-1
CASSPERRWFQPQHF	TGTGCCAGCAGTCCGGAAAGACGATGGTTCCAGCCCCAGCATTTT	many	TRBJ1-5	-	TRBV28
CASSPHSGRIETQYF	TGTGCCAGCAGTCCGCATAGCGGGAGAATAGAGACCCAGTACTTC	-	TRBJ2-5	TRBD2	TRBV12-3/TRBV12-4
CAISEGTGFTLGGNTIYF	TGTGCCATCAGTGAGGGGACAGGATTCACTCTAGGAGGAAACACCATATATTTT	-	TRBJ1-3	TRBD1	TRBV10-3
CASSPREEQETQYF	TGTGCCAGCAGTCCCCGGGAGGAGCAAGAGACCCAGTACTTC	few	TRBJ2-5	TRBD2	TRBV28
CASSMLAEGYTF	TGTGCCAGTAGTATGTTGGCGGAAGGCTACACCTTC	once	TRBJ1-2	-	TRBV19
CASSRTLDGTEAFF	TGCGCCAGCAGTCGTACCCTGGACGGCACTGAAGCTTTCTTT	many	TRBJ1-1	-	TRBV5-1
CASSFTPGGIYGYTF	TGCGCCAGCAGCTTTACTCCAGGGGGCATCTATGGCTACACCTTC	many	TRBJ1-2	TRBD1	TRBV5-1
CASSQDRCNIYGYTF	TGTGCCAGCAGCCAAGATCGATGTAACATCTATGGCTACACCTTC	-	TRBJ1-2	-	TRBV14
CASSYQTPGQALSYNSPLHF	TGTGCCAGCAGTTACCAGACTCCGGGACAGGCATTATCCTATAATTCACCCCTCCACTTT	many	TRBJ1-6	TRBD1	TRBV6-2/TRBV6-3
CASSQSLGVAGNYEQYF	TGTGCCAGCAGCCAATCTCTCGGAGTAGCGGGAAATTACGAGCAGTACTTC	many	TRBJ2-7	TRBD2	TRBV3-1
CASSSRLATKVTQYF	TGTGCCAGCAGCTCCAGACTAGCCACAAAAGTGACCCAGTACTTC	many	TRBJ2-5	TRBD2	TRBV7-2
CASSLSQGEYEQYF	TGCGCCAGCAGCTTGAGCCAGGGAGAGTACGAGCAGTACTTC	-	TRBJ2-7	-	TRBV5-1
CSARGTGGNTEAFF	TGCAGTGCTAGAGGCACCGGGGGTAACACTGAAGCTTTCTTT	-	TRBJ1-1	-	TRBV20-1
CASSINRGREQYF	TGTGCCAGCAGTATAAACAGGGGTAGGGAGCAGTACTTC	many	TRBJ2-7	TRBD1	TRBV12-3/TRBV12-4
CASSDFYEQYF	TGTGCCAGCAGTGACTTCTACGAGCAGTACTTC	many	TRBJ2-7	-	TRBV6-1
CASSIVGRPGGAQYF	TGTGCCAGTAGTATAGTAGGCAGGCCCGGAGGGGCCCAGTACTTC	-	TRBJ2-5	-	TRBV19
CASRGTGGYGYTF	TGTGCCAGCAGGGGGACAGGGGGCTATGGCTACACCTTC	many	TRBJ1-2	TRBD1	TRBV12-3/TRBV12-4
CASSPTGGDWYEQYF	TGTGCCAGCAGCCCCACAGGGGGCGATTGGTACGAGCAGTACTTC	many	TRBJ2-7	TRBD1	TRBV28
CASSGGDRTIYGYTF	TGTGCCAGCAGTGGGGGGGACAGAACCATTTATGGCTACACCTTC	many	TRBJ1-2	TRBD1	TRBV6-1
CASSQLSDNEQFF	TGCGCCAGCAGCCAGCTTTCCGACAATGAGCAGTTCTTC	many	TRBJ2-1	-	TRBV4-1
CSGLTSGGTGELFF	TGCAGCGGATTGACTAGCGGGGGAACCGGGGAGCTGTTTTTT	few	TRBJ2-2	TRBD2	TRBV29-1
CSVDQRTF	TGCAGCGTTGATCAACGGACCTTC	many	TRBJ1-2	-	TRBV29-1
CASSLGTGDEETQYF	TGTGCCAGCAGTTTAGGGACAGGGGATGAAGAGACCCAGTACTTC	many	TRBJ2-5	TRBD1	TRBV12-3/TRBV12-4
CASGSRDFDTEAFF	TGTGCCAGCGGTTCCCGGGACTTCGACACTGAAGCTTTCTTT	few	TRBJ1-1	-	TRBV28
CASSLTRAESQETQYF	TGTGCCAGCAGCTTAACCCGGGCGGAGTCCCAAGAGACCCAGTACTTC	-	TRBJ2-5	-	TRBV7-9
CASSLLGQGKETQYF	TGTGCCAGCAGCTTATTGGGACAGGGAAAAGAGACCCAGTACTTC	many	TRBJ2-5	TRBD1	TRBV7-9
CSASGGREAFF	TGCAGTGCTAGTGGGGGGAGAGAAGCTTTCTTT	many	TRBJ1-1	-	TRBV20-1
CASEMEGNIQYF	TGTGCCAGCGAGATGGAGGGAAACATTCAGTACTTC	many	TRBJ2-4	-	TRBV12-3/TRBV12-4
CASSETGVNTEAFF	TGCGCCAGCAGTGAAACAGGGGTGAACACTGAAGCTTTCTTT	many	TRBJ1-1	TRBD1	TRBV10-2
CASSTPGTDMNTEAFF	TGTGCCAGCAGTACCCCGGGGACCGACATGAACACTGAAGCTTTCTTT	many	TRBJ1-1	-	TRBV28
CASTLGLDTEAFF	TGTGCCAGCACGCTTGGGTTGGACACTGAAGCTTTCTTT	many	TRBJ1-1	-	TRBV12-3/TRBV12-4
CASHSNQPQHF	TGTGCCAGCCATAGCAATCAGCCCCAGCATTTT	many	TRBJ1-5	-	TRBV27
CASSFNGDTGELFF	TGTGCCAGCAGTTTTAATGGAGACACCGGGGAGCTGTTTTTT	-	TRBJ2-2	-	TRBV27
CASSLEAGVEAFF	TGTGCCAGCAGTTTGGAGGCAGGGGTGGAAGCTTTCTTT	-	TRBJ1-1	-	TRBV12-3/TRBV12-4
CASSPLGTGADYEQYF	TGCGCCAGCAGCCCCCTTGGGACTGGGGCGGACTACGAGCAGTACTTC	-	TRBJ2-7	-	TRBV4-1
CASSPSSGNYNEQFF	TGTGCCAGCAGCCCTTCCAGCGGGAATTACAATGAGCAGTTCTTC	-	TRBJ2-1	TRBD2	TRBV12-3/TRBV12-4
CASSYSMGTALGETQYF	TGTGCCAGCAGTTACTCGATGGGGACAGCCCTAGGAGAGACCCAGTACTTC	many	TRBJ2-5	TRBD1	TRBV6-5
CASSPLHGGGPYEQYF	TGTGCCAGCAGTCCCCTCCATGGGGGAGGTCCCTACGAGCAGTACTTC	many	TRBJ2-7	-	TRBV27
CSARAPWGRDEQYF	TGCAGTGCTAGGGCTCCTTGGGGTCGGGACGAGCAGTACTTC	-	TRBJ2-7	-	TRBV20-1
CSARDRQAGGTGELFF	TGCAGTGCTAGAGATCGACAAGCGGGAGGAACCGGGGAGCTGTTTTTT	-	TRBJ2-2	TRBD2	TRBV20-1
CASSATVPGTQYF	TGTGCTAGCAGCGCCACTGTTCCGGGGACCCAGTACTTC	few	TRBJ2-5	-	TRBV7-7
CASSPPQDREGGYTF	TGTGCCAGCAGTCCCCCCCAAGACAGGGAAGGTGGCTACACCTTC	many	TRBJ1-2	TRBD1	TRBV28
CASSLVVSDRF	TGTGCCAGCAGCTTAGTCGTTTCGGACCGTTTT	many	TRBJ1-3	-	TRBV7-9
CASRDVGTGNTGELFF	TGTGCCAGCAGGGACGTGGGGACAGGGAACACCGGGGAGCTGTTTTTT	-	TRBJ2-2	TRBD1	TRBV6-2/TRBV6-3
CASSLDDYEQYF	TGTGCCAGCAGTCTAGACGACTACGAGCAGTACTTC	many	TRBJ2-7	-	TRBV28
CSARTGQPEAFF	TGCAGTGCTCGGACCGGACAGCCTGAAGCTTTCTTT	many	TRBJ1-1	-	TRBV20-1